This T cell receptor (beta chain) emerged from a study of blood T cell repertoires in COVID-19. Trimming cost V 4 bases and J 8 bases, with 8 bases left between them. The germline V gene has CDR1 SNHLY and CDR2 FYNNEI. The CDR3 loop spans 11 amino acids. Assay used: immunoSEQ multiplex PCR; TCRdb lists only in-frame clones, some missing. The sample contains tens of thousands of clones, more than 90% of which appear only once. Sequenced sample: peripheral blood. This clonotype was sampled from a man aged 45-60 years with active COVID-19. The V gene is TRBV2, the J gene TRBJ2-5; D perhaps matches TRBD2 (5 bases). CDR3 in amino acids: CASSARDTQYF. CDR3 sequence (DNA): TGTGCCAGCAGTGCGAGGGATACCCAGTACTTC.